What follows are 11 T cell receptor beta chains derived from one specimen sequenced in a study of T cell responses to AZD1222 COVID-19 vaccine. Generated by immunoSEQ multiplex PCR, the TCRdb table keeps only in-frame clones and is missing some. The sample contains 210,000 or so clones, roughly 91% of which appear only once. The sequencing here drew on peripheral blood, taken on day 0 of MenACWY control vaccination. The receptors derive from an adult in good health.

V gene TRBV4-1 combines with J gene TRBJ1-1; D might be TRBD1 (6 bases). Germline CDR1 reads MGHRA; CDR2 reads YSYEKL. CDR3 length equals 13 residues. V lost 5 bases and J 0 bases, leaving 7 bases between the germline ends. The CDR3 DNA sequence: TGCGCCAGCAGCTACAGGGTGAACACTGAAGCTTTCTTT. Translated: CASSYRVNTEAFF.

In its sample, this clone was seen once. The chain combines TRBV13 with TRBJ1-1; D unresolved. In germline, CDR1 is PRHDT, CDR2 FYEKMQ (reference sequence). V was cut by 0 bases and J by 1 base, with 9 bases left in between. The CDR3 sequence is 15 residues long. CDR3 sequence: CASSLGRGWNTEAFF. CDR3 nucleotides: TGTGCCAGCAGCTTAGGTCGCGGGTGGAACACTGAAGCTTTCTTT.

This chain connects TRBV18 to TRBJ1-5; 9 nucleotides agree with TRBD1. Germline lookup yields CDR1 KGHSH and CDR2 LQKENI. Germline trimming cut 6 bases from V and 11 bases from J; bases unmatched to any gene: 17. The CDR3 is 16 residues long. CDR3 nucleotide sequence: TGTGCCAGCTCCCCAGAGGGACAGGGAATCGGTGGCGCCCAGCATTTT. Protein: CASSPEGQGIGGAQHF.

The rearrangement uses TRBV10-3 and TRBJ2-1, with 9 bases matching TRBD1. V trimming: 11 bases; J trimming: 0 bases; junction bases outside the gene matches: 11. The length of the CDR3 is 16 residues. The germline CDR1 and CDR2 sequences are ENHRY and SYGVKD. The CDR3 region is CALPGQGPSSYNEQFF. CDR3 nucleotide sequence: TGTGCCCTCCCGGGACAGGGCCCTAGCTCCTACAATGAGCAGTTCTTC.

The chain is built from TRBV9 and TRBJ1-6; 11 positions agree with TRBD1. Germline CDR1 reads SGDLS; CDR2 reads YYNGEE. V lost 4 bases, J lost 7 bases, and 4 bases stayed unmatched. The CDR3 sequence is 15 residues long. The CDR3 reads CASSQRTGGNSPLHF. CDR3 DNA sequence: TGTGCCAGCAGCCAAAGGACAGGGGGCAATTCACCCCTCCACTTT. The whole variable domain, remainder taken from reference TRBV9 and TRBJ1-6, is DSGVTQTPKHLITATGQRVTLRCSPRSGDLSVYWYQQSLDQGLQFLIQYYNGEERAKGNILERFSAQQFPDLHSELNLSSLELGDSALYFCASSQRTGGNSPLHFGNGTRLTVT.

The chain recombines TRBV7-2 with TRBJ2-2; maybe TRBD1 (5 bases). Trimming removed 2 bases at V and 0 bases at J, with 10 bases between. This CDR3 is built from 16 residues. Germline values: CDR1 SGHTA, CDR2 FQGNSA. CDR3 sequence reads: CASSLTGAPNTGELFF. DNA of the CDR3: TGTGCCAGCAGCTTAACTGGGGCCCCGAACACCGGGGAGCTGTTTTTT.

The chain uses TRBV7-9 and TRBJ2-7; D gene uncertain. From germline, CDR1 is SEHNR and CDR2 FQNEAQ (reference sequence). Trimming took off 6 bases at V and 0 bases at J, with 12 bases between the two ends. The CDR3 extends over 14 amino acids. The CDR3 sequence is CASRLTPNSYEQYF. DNA for the CDR3: TGTGCCAGCAGACTAACACCGAACTCCTACGAGCAGTACTTC.

The V gene is TRBV3-1 (or the pseudogene TRBV3-2), the J gene TRBJ1-2; unclear D gene. V gave up 4 bases and J gave up 6 bases, with 9 bases separating them. The germline gives CDR1 LGHDT, CDR2 YNNKEL (reference sequence). The CDR3 consists of 12 residues. The CDR3 loop is CASSRTDDGYTF. The CDR3 DNA reads as TGTGCCAGCAGCCGGACTGATGATGGCTACACCTTC.

This clone was counted only a few times. J is TRBJ2-3 and V is TRBV11-3; unclear D gene. V gave up 1 base and J gave up 6 bases, with 5 bases separating them. The germline gives CDR1 SGHNT, CDR2 YENEEA. This CDR3 comprises 12 residues. CDR3 sequence: CASSLVGDTQYF. In nucleotides, the CDR3 is TGTGCCAGCAGCTTAGTGGGGGATACGCAGTATTTT.

The CDR3 reads CASSERPVNEKLFF. The CDR3 DNA reads as TGTGCCAGCAGCGAGAGGCCCGTGAATGAAAAACTGTTTTTT. V usage is TRBV9 and J usage is TRBJ1-4; D is ambiguous. V was cut by 3 bases and J by 5 bases, with 11 bases left in between. Germline CDR1 SGDLS, CDR2 YYNGEE. The CDR3 has 14 residues.

This clone appeared a single time. The V and J genes are TRBV7-2 and TRBJ1-2; D not certain. This CDR3 region has 15 residues. The V and J ends lost 6 bases and 0 bases respectively, with 14 bases between them. Germline CDR1 is SGHTA and CDR2 is FQGNSA. The CDR3 DNA reads TGTGCCAGCAGGCCCGCAGGCTCAGCTAACTATGGCTACACCTTC. This gives the protein CASRPAGSANYGYTF.